A selection of T cell receptor beta chains follows, all from one sample in a study of vaccination effects on CD4 cells after COVID-19. Assay used: immunoSEQ multiplex PCR; TCRdb lists only in-frame clones, some missing. The table records 30,000 to 40,000 clones, roughly 80% of them present only once. These receptors lack a known antigen. The material was CD4+ T cells from PBMCs cultured without peptide, obtained before COVID-19 vaccination. All receptors derive from a human donor who received a COVID-19 vaccine. The CDR3 runs from the conserved cysteine through the conserved F or W. The D gene is left open where the match is weak. The size field is filled for only some rows; it gives once, few, many or a size class.

j_call | d_call | v_call | clone_size | cdr3_nt | cdr3_aa
TRBJ2-3 | . | TRBV29-1 | . | TGCAGCGCCCTCGGCTCTACCCCTCCAGATACGCAGTATTTT | CSALGSTPPDTQYF
TRBJ1-1 | . | TRBV6-6 | . | TGTGTCGGGGGCAGGGTGGGGTTGTCTGAAGCTTTCTTT | CVGGRVGLSEAFF
TRBJ2-6 | TRBD1 | TRBV5-1 | . | TGCGCCAGCAGCCCCCGGACAGGGTTCTCTGGGGCCAACGTCCTGACTTTC | CASSPRTGFSGANVLTF
TRBJ1-2 | . | TRBV7-2 | . | TGTGCCAGCAGCTTAGGGATCGGGAACCAAGGCTACACCTTC | CASSLGIGNQGYTF
TRBJ2-1 | . | TRBV5-7 | few | TGTGCCAGCAGCCTGAATCGGGATGTTCAATTGGATGAGCAGTTCTTC | CASSLNRDVQLDEQFF
TRBJ1-5 | TRBD1 | TRBV2 | once | TGTGCCAGCACAGGGGGGAATCAGCCCCAGCATTTT | CASTGGNQPQHF
TRBJ1-4 | . | TRBV19 | . | TGTGCCAGTAGGTACCGGGACGCGCCTGAAAAACTGTTTTTT | CASRYRDAPEKLFF
TRBJ1-1 | . | TRBV7-2 | . | TGTGCCAGCAGGTTTGCAGGGTCCACTGAAGCTTTCTTT | CASRFAGSTEAFF
TRBJ2-5 | TRBD2 | TRBV25-1 | . | TGTGCCAGCAGTGACCCGCGGGGGAAGGAGACCCAGTACTTC | CASSDPRGKETQYF
TRBJ1-1 | TRBD1 | TRBV30 | . | TGTGCCTGGAGATACGGGACAGGGGGGACTGAAGCTTTCTTT | CAWRYGTGGTEAFF
TRBJ2-3 | . | TRBV4-3 | . | TGCGCCAGCAGCCAAGAAGCCAGCGCGAGCACAGATACGCAGTATTTT | CASSQEASASTDTQYF
TRBJ2-2 | TRBD1 | TRBV6-6 | . | TGTGCCAGCAGTTACACAGGGGGCCGAGGCACCGGGGAGCTGTTTTTT | CASSYTGGRGTGELFF
TRBJ2-4 | . | TRBV5-5 | . | TGTGCCAGCAGCCCCCGTAGTGAAAACATTCAGTACTTC | CASSPRSENIQYF
TRBJ1-6 | . | TRBV7-8 | . | TGTGCCAGCAGCTTAGTGGGGGATAATTCACCCCTCCACTTT | CASSLVGDNSPLHF
TRBJ1-1 | . | TRBV28 | . | TGTGCCAGCAGACCCCGTGTCACTGAAGCTTTCTTT | CASRPRVTEAFF
TRBJ2-3 | . | TRBV5-1 | . | TGCGCCAGCAACCCCAACGAACAGGGAACAGATACGCAGTATTTT | CASNPNEQGTDTQYF
TRBJ1-5 | TRBD1 | TRBV6-2/TRBV6-3 | . | TGTGCCAGCAGTTACGGACAGGGCAGGGGCAATCAGCCCCAGCATTTT | CASSYGQGRGNQPQHF
TRBJ2-5 | TRBD1 | TRBV6-5 | once | TGTGCCAGCAGCCTCCGGGACAGGGGGCAAGAGACCCAGTACTTC | CASSLRDRGQETQYF
TRBJ2-4 | . | TRBV9 | . | TGTGCCAGCAGCGTAGGACCCAGCCCCGGGGGCAGGGGGTCTACTCAGTACTTC | CASSVGPSPGGRGSTQYF
TRBJ1-2 | . | TRBV24-1 | few | TGTGCCACGCAGGGTCAAACTAACTATGGCTACACCTTC | CATQGQTNYGYTF
TRBJ2-2 | . | TRBV20-1 | . | TGCAGTGCTGGGGGTACTGGGGAGCTGTTTTTT | CSAGGTGELFF
TRBJ2-2 | . | TRBV11-3 | few | TGTGCCAGCAGCTCAGGCTCGGTCGGGGAGCTGTTTTTT | CASSSGSVGELFF
TRBJ2-2 | . | TRBV19 | . | TGTGCCAGTAGCGTCCCGGCCAACACCGGGGAGCTGTTTTTT | CASSVPANTGELFF
TRBJ1-6 | . | TRBV30 | once | TGTGCCTGGAGTACACAGGGACAAGGCTATAATTCACCCCTCCACTTT | CAWSTQGQGYNSPLHF
TRBJ1-3 | . | TRBV15 | few | TGTGCCACCAGCAGAGCGGGGAACGCTGGAAACACCATATATTTT | CATSRAGNAGNTIYF
TRBJ1-1 | . | TRBV27 | . | TGTGCCAGCAGTTTATCGGGGGCTCGAGCGAAGAACACTGAAGCTTTCTTT | CASSLSGARAKNTEAFF
TRBJ2-2 | TRBD1 | TRBV9 | . | TGTGCCAGCAGCGCGTCCGGGACAGGGGGGACCGGGGAGCTGTTTTTT | CASSASGTGGTGELFF
TRBJ1-4 | . | TRBV7-9 | . | TGTGCCAGCAGCTCCACAGGGCTTACTAATGAAAAACTGTTTTTT | CASSSTGLTNEKLFF
TRBJ2-5 | . | TRBV7-2 | . | TGTGCCAGCAGCTCCGGCGCGGGGAGGGAGACCCAGTACTTC | CASSSGAGRETQYF
TRBJ1-2 | . | TRBV7-2 | . | TGTGCCAGCGCCTGGACATCGACAGATGGCTACACCTTC | CASAWTSTDGYTF
TRBJ2-3 | TRBD1 | TRBV7-6 | . | TGTGCCAGCAGCTACCGCGAGACAGGGGTGTTCACAGATACGCAGTATTTT | CASSYRETGVFTDTQYF
TRBJ1-2 | TRBD1 | TRBV9 | . | TGTGCCAGCAGCGAGGGACAGGGACTATCCTATGGCTACACCTTC | CASSEGQGLSYGYTF
TRBJ2-4 | TRBD1 | TRBV7-9 | . | TGTGCCAGCAGCGGGACAGAAAAAGCCAAAAACATTCAGTACTTC | CASSGTEKAKNIQYF
TRBJ2-2 | TRBD1 | TRBV18 | . | TGTGCCAGCTCACCCGGGACAGGGTGGACCGGGGAGCTGTTTTTT | CASSPGTGWTGELFF
TRBJ2-2 | TRBD1 | TRBV5-1 | . | TGCGCCAGCAGAGACAGGGTTGATTCCGGGGAGCTGTTTTTT | CASRDRVDSGELFF
TRBJ2-3 | TRBD1 | TRBV18 | . | TGTGCCAGCTCACAGACAGGGAGTTGGAGCACAGATACGCAGTATTTT | CASSQTGSWSTDTQYF
TRBJ2-1 | . | TRBV6-5 | . | TGTGCCAGCAGCCAGACAGCTATTACCTACAATGAGCAGTTCTTC | CASSQTAITYNEQFF
TRBJ1-4 | . | TRBV18 | once | TGTGCCAGCTCACCAACAGGTGGAGTGAATGAAAAACTGTTTTTT | CASSPTGGVNEKLFF
TRBJ2-5 | . | TRBV7-2 | . | TGTGCCAGCAGCTTAGGCGGTCGAGAGACCCAGTACTTC | CASSLGGRETQYF
TRBJ2-2 | TRBD2 | TRBV5-1 | few | TGCGCCAGCAGCTTGGCGGGGGGCACCGGGGAGCTGTTTTTT | CASSLAGGTGELFF
TRBJ2-1 | . | TRBV7-3 | . | TGTGCCAGCAGCTCACAGGGGACTCAGGGAAATGAGCAGTTCTTC | CASSSQGTQGNEQFF
TRBJ2-5 | TRBD1 | TRBV19 | . | TGTGCCAGTAAGCCCCCAGGGGGCATTGAGACCCAGTACTTC | CASKPPGGIETQYF
TRBJ1-6 | . | TRBV30 | . | TGTGCCTGGAGTCTACCATCGGGACTAATGAGATCACCCCTCCACTTT | CAWSLPSGLMRSPLHF
TRBJ1-3 | . | TRBV15 | once | TGTGCCACCAGCAGATTTGGGACATTTAACACCATATATTTT | CATSRFGTFNTIYF
TRBJ1-2 | . | TRBV3-1/TRBV3-2 | few | TGTGCCAGCAGCCAACGGGCCGTCTCCTATGGCTACACCTTC | CASSQRAVSYGYTF
TRBJ2-5 | . | TRBV5-6 | . | TGTGCCAGCGAGAGGAGGGGAGAATCCTGGGAGACCCAGTACTTC | CASERRGESWETQYF
TRBJ2-1 | TRBD2 | TRBV2 | . | TGTGCCAGCAGCCAGACTAGCGGGGGGGTGACTGTTGAGCAGTTCTTC | CASSQTSGGVTVEQFF